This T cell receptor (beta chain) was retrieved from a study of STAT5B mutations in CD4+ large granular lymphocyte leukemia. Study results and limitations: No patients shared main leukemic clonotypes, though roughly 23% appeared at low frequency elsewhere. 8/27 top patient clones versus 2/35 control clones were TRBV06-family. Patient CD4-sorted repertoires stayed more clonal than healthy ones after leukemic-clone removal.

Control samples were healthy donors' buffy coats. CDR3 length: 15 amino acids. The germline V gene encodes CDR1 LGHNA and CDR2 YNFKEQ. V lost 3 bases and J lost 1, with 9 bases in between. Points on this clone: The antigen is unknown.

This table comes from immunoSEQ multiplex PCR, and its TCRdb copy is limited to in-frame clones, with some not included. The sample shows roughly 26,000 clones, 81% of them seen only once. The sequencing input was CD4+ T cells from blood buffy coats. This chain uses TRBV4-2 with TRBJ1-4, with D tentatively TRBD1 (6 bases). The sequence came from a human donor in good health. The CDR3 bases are TGTGCCAGCAGCCAGACGGACAGAACTAATGAAAAACTGTTTTTT. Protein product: CASSQTDRTNEKLFF.